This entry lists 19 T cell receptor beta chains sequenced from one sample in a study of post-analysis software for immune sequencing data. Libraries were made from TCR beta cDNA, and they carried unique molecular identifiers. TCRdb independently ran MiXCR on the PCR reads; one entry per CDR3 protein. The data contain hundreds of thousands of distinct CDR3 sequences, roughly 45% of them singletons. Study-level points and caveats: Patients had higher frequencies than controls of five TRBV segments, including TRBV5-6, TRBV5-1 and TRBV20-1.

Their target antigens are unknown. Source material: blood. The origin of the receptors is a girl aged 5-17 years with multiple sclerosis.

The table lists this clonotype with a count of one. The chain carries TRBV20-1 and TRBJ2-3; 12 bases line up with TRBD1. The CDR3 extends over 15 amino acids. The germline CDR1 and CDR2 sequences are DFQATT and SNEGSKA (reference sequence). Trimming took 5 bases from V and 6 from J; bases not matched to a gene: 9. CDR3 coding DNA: TGCAGTGCTTTCCGGGACAGGGGGCGTTTGGATACGCAGTATTTT. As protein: CSAFRDRGRLDTQYF.

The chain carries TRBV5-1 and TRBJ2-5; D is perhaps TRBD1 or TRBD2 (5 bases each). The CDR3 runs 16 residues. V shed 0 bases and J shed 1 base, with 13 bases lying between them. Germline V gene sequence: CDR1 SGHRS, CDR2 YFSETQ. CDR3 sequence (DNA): TGCGCCAGCAGCTTGGGAGCGGTGGGGCTCCAAGAGACCCAGTACTTC. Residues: CASSLGAVGLQETQYF.

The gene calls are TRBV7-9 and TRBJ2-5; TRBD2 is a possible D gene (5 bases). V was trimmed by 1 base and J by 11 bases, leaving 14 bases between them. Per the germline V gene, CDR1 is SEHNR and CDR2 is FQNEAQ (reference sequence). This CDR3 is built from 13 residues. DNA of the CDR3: TGTGCCAGCAGCTTAGTACCGGTTGGGGAGCAGTACTTC. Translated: CASSLVPVGEQYF.

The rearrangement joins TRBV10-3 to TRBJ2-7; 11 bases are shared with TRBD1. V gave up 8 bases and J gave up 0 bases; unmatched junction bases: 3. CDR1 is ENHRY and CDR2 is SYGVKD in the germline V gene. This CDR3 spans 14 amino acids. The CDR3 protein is CAISGTGGSYEQYF. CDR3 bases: TGTGCCATCTCCGGGACAGGGGGCTCCTACGAGCAGTACTTC.

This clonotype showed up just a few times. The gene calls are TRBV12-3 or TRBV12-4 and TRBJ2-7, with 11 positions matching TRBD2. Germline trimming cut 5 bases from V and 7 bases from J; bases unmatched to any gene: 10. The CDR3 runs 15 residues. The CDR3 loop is CASSQGTSGKPEQYF. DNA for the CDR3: TGTGCCAGCAGTCAGGGGACTAGCGGAAAACCGGAGCAGTACTTC.

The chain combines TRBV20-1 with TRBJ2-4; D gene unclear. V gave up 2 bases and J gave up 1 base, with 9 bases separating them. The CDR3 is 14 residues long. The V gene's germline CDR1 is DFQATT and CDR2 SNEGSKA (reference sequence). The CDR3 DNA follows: TGCAGTGCTAGACCGGACGGGGCCAAAAACATTCAGTACTTC. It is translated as CSARPDGAKNIQYF.

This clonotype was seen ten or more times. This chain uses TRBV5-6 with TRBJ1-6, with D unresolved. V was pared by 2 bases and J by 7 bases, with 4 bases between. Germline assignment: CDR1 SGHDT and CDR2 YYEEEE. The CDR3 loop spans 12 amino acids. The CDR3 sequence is CASSLGNSPLHF. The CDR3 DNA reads TGTGCCAGCAGCTTAGGGAATTCACCCCTCCACTTT.

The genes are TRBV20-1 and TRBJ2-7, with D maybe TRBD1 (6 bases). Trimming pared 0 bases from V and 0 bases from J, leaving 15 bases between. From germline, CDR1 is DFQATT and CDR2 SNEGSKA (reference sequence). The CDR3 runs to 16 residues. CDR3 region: CSARDETRGSSYEQYF. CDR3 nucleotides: TGCAGTGCTAGAGATGAAACCAGGGGTAGCTCCTACGAGCAGTACTTC.

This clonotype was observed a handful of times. The CDR3 reads CASSEVGGPYEQYF. CDR3 DNA sequence: TGCGCCAGCAGTGAAGTAGGGGGACCCTACGAGCAGTACTTC. V is TRBV10-2 and J is TRBJ2-7; a weak D match, TRBD1 (6 bases). The V gene's germline CDR1 is WSHSY and CDR2 SAAADI. The CDR3 is 14 residues long. Trimming took off 3 bases at V and 2 bases at J, with 11 bases between the two ends.

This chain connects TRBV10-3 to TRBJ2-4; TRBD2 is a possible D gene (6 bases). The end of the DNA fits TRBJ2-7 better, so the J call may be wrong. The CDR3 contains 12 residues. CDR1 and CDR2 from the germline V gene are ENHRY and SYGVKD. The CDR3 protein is CAIRSGGNEQYF. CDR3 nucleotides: TGTGCCATCAGATCCGGCGGGAACGAGCAGTACTTC.

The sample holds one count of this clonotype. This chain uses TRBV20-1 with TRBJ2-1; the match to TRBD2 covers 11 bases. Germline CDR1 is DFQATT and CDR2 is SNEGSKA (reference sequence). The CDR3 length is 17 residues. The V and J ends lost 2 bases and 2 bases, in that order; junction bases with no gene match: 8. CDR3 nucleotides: TGCAGTGCTAGAAATCTAGCGGGAGGCCGTCCCTACAATGAGCAGTTCTTC. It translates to CSARNLAGGRPYNEQFF.

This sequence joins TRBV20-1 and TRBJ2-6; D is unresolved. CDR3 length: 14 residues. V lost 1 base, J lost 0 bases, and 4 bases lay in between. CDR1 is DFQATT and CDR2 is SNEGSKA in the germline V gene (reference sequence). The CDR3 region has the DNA TGCAGTGCTAGAGTTACCTCTGGGGCCAACGTCCTGACTTTC. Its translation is CSARVTSGANVLTF.

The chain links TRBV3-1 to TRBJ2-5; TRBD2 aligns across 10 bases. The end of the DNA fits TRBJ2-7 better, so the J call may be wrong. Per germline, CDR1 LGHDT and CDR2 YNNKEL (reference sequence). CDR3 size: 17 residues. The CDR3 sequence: CASSQEKASGSIYEQYF. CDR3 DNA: TGTGCCAGCAGCCAAGAGAAGGCTAGCGGGAGCATATACGAGCAGTACTTC.

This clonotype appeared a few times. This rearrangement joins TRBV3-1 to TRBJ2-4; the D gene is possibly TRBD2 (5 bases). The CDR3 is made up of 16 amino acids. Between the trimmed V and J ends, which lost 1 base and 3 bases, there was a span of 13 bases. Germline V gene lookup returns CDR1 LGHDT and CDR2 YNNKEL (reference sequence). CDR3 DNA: TGTGCCAGCAGCCAAGGGACTCCTAATATCAAAAACATTCAGTACTTC. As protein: CASSQGTPNIKNIQYF.

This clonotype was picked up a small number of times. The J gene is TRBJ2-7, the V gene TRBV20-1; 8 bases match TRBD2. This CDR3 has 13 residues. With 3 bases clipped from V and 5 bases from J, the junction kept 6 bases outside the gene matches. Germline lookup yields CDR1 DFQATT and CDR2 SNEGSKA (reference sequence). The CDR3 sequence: CSASRTSSDEQYF. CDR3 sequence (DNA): TGCAGTGCTAGTAGGACTAGCAGCGACGAGCAGTACTTC.

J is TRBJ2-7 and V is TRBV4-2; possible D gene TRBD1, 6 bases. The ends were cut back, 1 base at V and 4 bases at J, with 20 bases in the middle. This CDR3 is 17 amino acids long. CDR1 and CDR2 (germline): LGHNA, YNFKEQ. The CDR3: CASSQGSGGHDSYEQYF. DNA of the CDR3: TGTGCCAGCAGCCAAGGCTCTGGGGGACACGACTCTTACGAGCAGTACTTC.

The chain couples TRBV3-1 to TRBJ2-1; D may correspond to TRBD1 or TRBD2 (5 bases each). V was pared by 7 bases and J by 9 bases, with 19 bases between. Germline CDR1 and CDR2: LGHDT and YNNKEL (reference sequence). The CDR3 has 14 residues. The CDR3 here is CASTLSEERGEQFF. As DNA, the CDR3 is TGTGCCAGCACTCTAAGCGAGGAGAGGGGTGAGCAGTTCTTC.

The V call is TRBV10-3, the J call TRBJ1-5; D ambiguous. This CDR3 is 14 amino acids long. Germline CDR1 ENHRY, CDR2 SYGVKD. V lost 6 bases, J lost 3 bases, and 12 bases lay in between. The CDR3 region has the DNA TGTGCCATCAGGGAATGGGGAGCCAATCAGCCCCAGCATTTT. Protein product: CAIREWGANQPQHF.

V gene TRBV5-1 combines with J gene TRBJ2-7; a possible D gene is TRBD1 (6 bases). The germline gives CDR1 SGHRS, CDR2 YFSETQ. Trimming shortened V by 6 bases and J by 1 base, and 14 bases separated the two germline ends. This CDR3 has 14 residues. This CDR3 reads CASTWTVTSYEQYF. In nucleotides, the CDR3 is TGCGCCAGCACGTGGACAGTAACATCCTACGAGCAGTACTTC.